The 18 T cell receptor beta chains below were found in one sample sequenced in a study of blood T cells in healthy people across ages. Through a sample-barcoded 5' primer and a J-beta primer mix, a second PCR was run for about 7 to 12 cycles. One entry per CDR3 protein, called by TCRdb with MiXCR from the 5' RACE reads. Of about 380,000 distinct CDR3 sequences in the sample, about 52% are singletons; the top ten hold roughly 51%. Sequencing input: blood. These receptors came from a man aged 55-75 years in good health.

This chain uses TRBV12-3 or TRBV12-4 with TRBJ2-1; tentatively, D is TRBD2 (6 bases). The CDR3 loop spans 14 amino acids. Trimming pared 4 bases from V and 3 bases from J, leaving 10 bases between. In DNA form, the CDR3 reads TGTGCCAGCAGTTCTAGCGTGGACTACAATGAGCAGTTCTTC. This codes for CASSSSVDYNEQFF.

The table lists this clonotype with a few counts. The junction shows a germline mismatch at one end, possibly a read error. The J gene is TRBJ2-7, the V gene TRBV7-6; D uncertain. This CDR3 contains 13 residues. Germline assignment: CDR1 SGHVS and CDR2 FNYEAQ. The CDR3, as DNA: TGTGCCAGCACCTTAGGAGCAGGCGGCGAGCAGTACTTC. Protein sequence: CASTLGAGGEQYF.

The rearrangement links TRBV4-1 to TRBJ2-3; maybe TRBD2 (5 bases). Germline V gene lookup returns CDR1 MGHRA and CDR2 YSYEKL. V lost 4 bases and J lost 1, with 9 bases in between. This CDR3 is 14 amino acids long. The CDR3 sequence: CASSRNSGTDTQYF. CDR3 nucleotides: TGCGCCAGCAGCCGGAATAGCGGCACAGATACGCAGTATTTT.

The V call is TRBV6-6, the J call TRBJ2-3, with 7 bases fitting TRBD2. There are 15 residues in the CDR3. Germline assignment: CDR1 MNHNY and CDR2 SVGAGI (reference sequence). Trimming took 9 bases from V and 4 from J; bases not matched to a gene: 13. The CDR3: CASQEGPSGADTQYF. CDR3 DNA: TGTGCCAGTCAGGAGGGGCCCAGCGGGGCAGATACGCAGTATTTT.

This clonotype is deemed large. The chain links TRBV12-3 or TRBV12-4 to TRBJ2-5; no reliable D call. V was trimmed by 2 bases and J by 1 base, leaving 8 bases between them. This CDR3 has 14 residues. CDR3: CASSLPYSQETQYF. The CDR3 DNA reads TGTGCCAGCAGTTTACCTTACTCCCAAGAGACCCAGTACTTC.

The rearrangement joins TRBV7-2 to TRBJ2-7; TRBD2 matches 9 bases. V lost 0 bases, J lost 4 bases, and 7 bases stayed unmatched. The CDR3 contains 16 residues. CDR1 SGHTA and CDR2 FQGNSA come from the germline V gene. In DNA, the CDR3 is TGTGCCAGCAGCTTAGCGGAGCTAGCGGGAAGATACGAGCAGTACTTC. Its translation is CASSLAELAGRYEQYF.

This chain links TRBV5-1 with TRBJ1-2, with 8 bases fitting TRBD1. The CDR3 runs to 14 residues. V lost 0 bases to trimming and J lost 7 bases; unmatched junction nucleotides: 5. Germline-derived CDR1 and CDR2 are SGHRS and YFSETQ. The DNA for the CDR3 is TGCGCCAGCAGCTTGGACGGACAGGGTGGTGGCTACACCTTC. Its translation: CASSLDGQGGGYTF.

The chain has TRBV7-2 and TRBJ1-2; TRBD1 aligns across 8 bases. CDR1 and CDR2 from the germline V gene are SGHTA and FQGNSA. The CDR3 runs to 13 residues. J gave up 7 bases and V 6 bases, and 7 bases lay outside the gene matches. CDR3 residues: CASRADRGFGYTF. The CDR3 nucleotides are TGTGCCAGCAGAGCAGACAGGGGCTTTGGCTACACCTTC.

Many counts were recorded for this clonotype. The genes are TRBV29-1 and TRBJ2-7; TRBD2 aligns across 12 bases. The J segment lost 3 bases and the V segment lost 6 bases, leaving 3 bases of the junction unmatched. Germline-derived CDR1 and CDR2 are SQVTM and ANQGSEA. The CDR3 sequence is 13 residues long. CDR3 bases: TGCAGCGTAGCTAGCGGGAGGGGCTACGAGCAGTACTTC. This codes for CSVASGRGYEQYF.

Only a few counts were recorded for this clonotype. CDR3 amino acids: CASTLDSPGYTF. CDR3 in DNA: TGTGCCAGCACCCTGGACAGCCCCGGCTACACCTTC. The V and J genes are TRBV7-2 and TRBJ1-2; D is perhaps TRBD1 (6 bases). The germline V gene has CDR1 SGHTA and CDR2 FQGNSA. Trimming removed 7 bases from V and 8 bases from J, with 14 bases in between. The CDR3 loop spans 12 amino acids.

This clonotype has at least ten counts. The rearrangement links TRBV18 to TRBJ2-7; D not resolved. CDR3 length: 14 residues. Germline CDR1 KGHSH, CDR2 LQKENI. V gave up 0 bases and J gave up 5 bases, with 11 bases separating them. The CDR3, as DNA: TGTGCCAGCTCACCACCGCTTCCTCGGCACGAGCAGTACTTC. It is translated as CASSPPLPRHEQYF.

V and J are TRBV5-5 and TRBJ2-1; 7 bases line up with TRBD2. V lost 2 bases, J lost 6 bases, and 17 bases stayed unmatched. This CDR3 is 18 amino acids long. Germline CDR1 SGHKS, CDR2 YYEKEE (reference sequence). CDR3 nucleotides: TGTGCCAGCAGCTTTCTAGATGTAAGGGGCGGGAGACGCAATGAGCAGTTCTTC. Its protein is CASSFLDVRGGRRNEQFF. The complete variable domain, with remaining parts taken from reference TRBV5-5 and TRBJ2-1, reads DAGVTQSPTHLIKTRGQQVTLRCSPISGHKSVSWYQQVLGQGPQFIFQYYEKEERGRGNFPDRFSARQFPNYSSELNVNALLLGDSALYLCASSFLDVRGGRRNEQFFGPGTRLTVL.

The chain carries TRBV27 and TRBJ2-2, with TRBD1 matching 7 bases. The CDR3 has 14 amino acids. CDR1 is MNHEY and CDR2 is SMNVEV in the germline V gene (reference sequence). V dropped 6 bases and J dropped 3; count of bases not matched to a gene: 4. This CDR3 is CASRRQGDTGELFF. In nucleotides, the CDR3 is TGTGCCAGCAGGCGGCAGGGGGACACCGGGGAGCTGTTTTTT.

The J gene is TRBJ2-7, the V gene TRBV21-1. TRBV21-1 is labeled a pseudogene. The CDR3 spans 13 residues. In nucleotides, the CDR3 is TGTGCCAGCAGCAAAGAGGAATACTCTGAGCAGTACTTC. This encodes CASSKEEYSEQYF.

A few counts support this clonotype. This CDR3 reads CASSQDTPGANVLTF. In DNA, the CDR3 is TGTGCCAGCAGCCAAGACACACCTGGGGCCAACGTCCTGACTTTC. The rearrangement joins TRBV3-1 to TRBJ2-6; D is unclear. The CDR3 sequence is 15 residues long. CDR1 and CDR2 from the germline V gene are LGHDT and YNNKEL (reference sequence). The germline V and J ends were trimmed by 0 bases and 2 bases, with 5 bases remaining between them.

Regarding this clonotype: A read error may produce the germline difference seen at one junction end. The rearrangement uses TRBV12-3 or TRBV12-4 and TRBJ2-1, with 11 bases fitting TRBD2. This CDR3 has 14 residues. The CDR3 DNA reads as TGTGCCAGCAGTGTAGCGGGGGGGTCCCATGAGCAGTTCTTC. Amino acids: CASSVAGGSHEQFF.

CDR3 sequence: CASSATQNGYTF. CDR3 coding DNA: TGCGCCAGCAGCGCCACACAGAACGGCTACACCTTC. The chain links TRBV5-1 to TRBJ1-2; D remains unclear. V shed 4 bases and J shed 8 bases, with 12 bases lying between them. The CDR3 is 12 residues long. In germline, CDR1 is SGHRS, CDR2 YFSETQ.

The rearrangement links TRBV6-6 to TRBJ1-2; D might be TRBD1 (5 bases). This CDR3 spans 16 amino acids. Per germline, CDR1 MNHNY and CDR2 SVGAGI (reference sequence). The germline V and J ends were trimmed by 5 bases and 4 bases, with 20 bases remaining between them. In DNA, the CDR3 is TGTGCCAGCAGTCCTATTGGTCAGGAAGGGACCTATGGCTACACCTTC. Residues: CASSPIGQEGTYGYTF.